The entry below describes one T cell receptor (beta chain). No antigen is known for it. Expressed TCRB transcripts were sequenced after all isolated RNA was converted to cDNA. Each stem cell-like memory T cell sample yielded around 920,000 reads on average. The method was immunoSEQ multiplex PCR; TCRdb's version includes in-frame clones alone and lacks a portion of them. This table holds about 47,000 clones, approximately 43% found once. The sample comes from a study of beta chain features in type 1 diabetes. Notes on the study in general: In every one of the four CD4+ subsets, TCRB CDR3s were moderately but significantly shorter in Type 1 diabetes patients.

With 6 bases removed from V and 4 bases from J, the gap between germline ends came to 12 bases. The CDR3 length is 13 residues. The V gene's germline CDR1 is LNHDA and CDR2 SQIVND (reference sequence). Sequenced input: stem cell memory CD4+ T cells from blood. This sequence joins TRBV19 and TRBJ1-1; weak D call: TRBD1 (5 bases). This clonotype was sampled from a man in his thirties or forties with type 1 diabetes. CDR3 protein: CASSGTRGTEAFF. The CDR3, as DNA: TGTGCCAGTAGCGGTACAAGGGGCACTGAAGCTTTCTTT.